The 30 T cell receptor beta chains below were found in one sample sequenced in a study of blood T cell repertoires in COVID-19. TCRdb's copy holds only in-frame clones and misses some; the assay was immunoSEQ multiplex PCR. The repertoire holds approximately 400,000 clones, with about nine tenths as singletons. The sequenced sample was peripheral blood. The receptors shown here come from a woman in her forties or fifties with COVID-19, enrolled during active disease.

CDR3 DNA sequence: TGTGCCAACGGACACGAGAACACCGGGGAGCTGTTTTTT. Translated: CANGHENTGELFF. The chain is built from TRBV10-3 and TRBJ2-2; D is perhaps TRBD1 (5 bases). Per germline, CDR1 ENHRY and CDR2 SYGVKD. CDR3 size: 13 residues. Trimming stripped 10 bases from V and 1 base from J, with 10 bases between.

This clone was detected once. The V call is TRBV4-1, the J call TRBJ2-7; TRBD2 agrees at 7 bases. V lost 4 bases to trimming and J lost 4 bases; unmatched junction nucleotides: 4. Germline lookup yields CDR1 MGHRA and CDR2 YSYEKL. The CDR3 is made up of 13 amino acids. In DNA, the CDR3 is TGCGCCAGCAGCCTTTCGGGGGGTTACGAGCAGTACTTC. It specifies CASSLSGGYEQYF.

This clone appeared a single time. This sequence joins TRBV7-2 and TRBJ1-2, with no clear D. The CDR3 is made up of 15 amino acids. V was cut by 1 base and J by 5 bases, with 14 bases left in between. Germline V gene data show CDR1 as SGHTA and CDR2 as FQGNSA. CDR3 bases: TGTGCCAGCAGCTTAGAAGTGGTTTCGGGGTATGGCTACACCTTC. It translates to CASSLEVVSGYGYTF.

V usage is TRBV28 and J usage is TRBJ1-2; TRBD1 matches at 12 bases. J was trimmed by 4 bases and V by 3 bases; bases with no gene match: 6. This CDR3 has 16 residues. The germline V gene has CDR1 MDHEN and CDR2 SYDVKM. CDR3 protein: CASSLASGQGAYGYTF. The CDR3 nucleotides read TGTGCCAGCAGTTTGGCCTCGGGACAGGGGGCCTATGGCTACACCTTC.

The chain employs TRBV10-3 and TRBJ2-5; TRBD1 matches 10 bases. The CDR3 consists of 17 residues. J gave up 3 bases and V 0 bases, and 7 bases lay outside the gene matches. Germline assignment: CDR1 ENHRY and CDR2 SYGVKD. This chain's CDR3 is CAISESIVGQGEETQYF. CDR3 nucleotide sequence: TGTGCCATCAGTGAGTCGATAGTAGGACAGGGGGAAGAGACCCAGTACTTC.

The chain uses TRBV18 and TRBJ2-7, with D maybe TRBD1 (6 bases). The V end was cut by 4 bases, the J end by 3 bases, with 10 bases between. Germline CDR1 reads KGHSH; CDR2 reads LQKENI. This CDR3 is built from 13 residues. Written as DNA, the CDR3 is TGTGCCAGCTCACTGACAGGCCGCTACGAGCAGTACTTC. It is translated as CASSLTGRYEQYF.

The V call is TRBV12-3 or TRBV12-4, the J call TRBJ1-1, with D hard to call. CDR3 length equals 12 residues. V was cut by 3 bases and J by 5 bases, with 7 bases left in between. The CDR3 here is CASSFRETEAFF. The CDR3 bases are TGTGCCAGCAGTTTTCGGGAGACTGAAGCTTTCTTT.

CDR3 loop: CAIAGLGQGVGEQYF. The CDR3 coding sequence is TGTGCCATCGCCGGCCTGGGACAGGGAGTTGGCGAGCAGTACTTC. The rearrangement joins TRBV10-3 to TRBJ2-7, with 9 bases matching TRBD1. With V trimmed by 8 bases and J by 6 bases, 14 bases remained unmatched. Germline V gene sequence: CDR1 ENHRY, CDR2 SYGVKD. This CDR3 is 15 amino acids long.

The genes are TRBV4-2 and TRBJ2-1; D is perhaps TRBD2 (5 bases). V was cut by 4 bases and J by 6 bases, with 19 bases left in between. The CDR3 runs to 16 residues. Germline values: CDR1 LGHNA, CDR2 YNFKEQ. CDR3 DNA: TGTGCCAGCAGCCCCCAACGCGGCGGTAGCGCCAATGAGCAGTTCTTC. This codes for CASSPQRGGSANEQFF.

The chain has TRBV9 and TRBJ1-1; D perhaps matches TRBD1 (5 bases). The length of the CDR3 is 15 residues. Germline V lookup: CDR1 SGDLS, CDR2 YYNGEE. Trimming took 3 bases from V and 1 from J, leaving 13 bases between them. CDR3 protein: CASSADRFPNTEAFF. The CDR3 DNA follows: TGTGCCAGCAGCGCCGACAGATTCCCGAACACTGAAGCTTTCTTT.

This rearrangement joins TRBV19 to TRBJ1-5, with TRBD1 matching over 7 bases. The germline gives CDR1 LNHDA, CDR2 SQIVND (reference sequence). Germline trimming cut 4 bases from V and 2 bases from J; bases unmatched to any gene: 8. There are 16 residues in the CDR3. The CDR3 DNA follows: TGTGCCAGTAGTACCCGACAGGGTACGCGCAATCAGCCCCAGCATTTT. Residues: CASSTRQGTRNQPQHF.

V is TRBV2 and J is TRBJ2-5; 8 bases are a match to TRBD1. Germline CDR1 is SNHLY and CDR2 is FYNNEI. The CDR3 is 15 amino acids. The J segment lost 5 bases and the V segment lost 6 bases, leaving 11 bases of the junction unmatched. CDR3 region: CASRAGTGLFETQYF. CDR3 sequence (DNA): TGTGCCAGCAGGGCCGGGACAGGTCTTTTTGAGACCCAGTACTTC.

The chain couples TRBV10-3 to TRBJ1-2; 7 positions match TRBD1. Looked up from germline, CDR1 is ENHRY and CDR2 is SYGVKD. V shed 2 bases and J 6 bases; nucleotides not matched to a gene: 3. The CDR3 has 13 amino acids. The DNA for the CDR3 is TGTGCCATCAGTGAGGACAGGGAGGATGGCTACACCTTC. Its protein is CAISEDREDGYTF.

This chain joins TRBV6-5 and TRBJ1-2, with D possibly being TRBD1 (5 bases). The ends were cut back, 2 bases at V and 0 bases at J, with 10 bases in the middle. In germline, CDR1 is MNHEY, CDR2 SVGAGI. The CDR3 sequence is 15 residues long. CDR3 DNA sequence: TGTGCCAGCAGTTACCTCTCGACAGCTAACTATGGCTACACCTTC. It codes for CASSYLSTANYGYTF.

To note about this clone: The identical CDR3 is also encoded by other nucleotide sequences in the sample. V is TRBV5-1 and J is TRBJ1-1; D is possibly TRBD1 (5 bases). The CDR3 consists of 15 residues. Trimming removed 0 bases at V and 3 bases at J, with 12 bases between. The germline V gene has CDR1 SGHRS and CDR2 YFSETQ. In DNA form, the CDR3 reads TGCGCCAGCAGCTTGGCGCAGGGTGGGGACACTGAAGCTTTCTTT. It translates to CASSLAQGGDTEAFF.

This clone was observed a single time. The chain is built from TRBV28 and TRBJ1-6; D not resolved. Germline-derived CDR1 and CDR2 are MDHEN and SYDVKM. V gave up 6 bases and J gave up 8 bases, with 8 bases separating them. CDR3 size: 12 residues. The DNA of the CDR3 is TGTGCCAGCAGAGGAGGGTATTCACCCCTCCACTTT. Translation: CASRGGYSPLHF. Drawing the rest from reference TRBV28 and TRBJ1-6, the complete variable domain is DVKVTQSSRYLVKRTGEKVFLECVQDMDHENMFWYRQDPGLGLRLIYFSYDVKMKEKGDIPEGYSVSREKKERFSLILESASTNQTSMYLCASRGGYSPLHFGNGTRLTVT.

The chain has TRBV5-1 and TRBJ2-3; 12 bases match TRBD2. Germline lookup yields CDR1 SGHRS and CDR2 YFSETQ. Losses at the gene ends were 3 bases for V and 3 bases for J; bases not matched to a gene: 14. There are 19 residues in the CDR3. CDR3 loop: CASSYSRLAGAKGTDTQYF. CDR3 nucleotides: TGCGCCAGCAGCTATAGTAGACTAGCGGGGGCCAAGGGGACAGATACGCAGTATTTT.

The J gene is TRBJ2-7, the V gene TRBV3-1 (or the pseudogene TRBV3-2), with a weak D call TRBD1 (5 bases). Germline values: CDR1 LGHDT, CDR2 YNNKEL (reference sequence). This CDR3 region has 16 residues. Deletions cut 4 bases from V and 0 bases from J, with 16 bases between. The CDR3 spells CASSRRTPISSYEQYF. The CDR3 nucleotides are TGTGCCAGCAGCCGCCGGACACCCATTAGCTCCTACGAGCAGTACTTC.

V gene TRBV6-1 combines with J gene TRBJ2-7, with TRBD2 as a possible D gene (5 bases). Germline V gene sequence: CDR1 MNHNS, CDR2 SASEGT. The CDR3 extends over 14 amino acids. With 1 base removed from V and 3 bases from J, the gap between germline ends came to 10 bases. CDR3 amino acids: CASSEGTLYYEQYF. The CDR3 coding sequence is TGTGCCAGCAGTGAAGGGACTCTCTACTACGAGCAGTACTTC.

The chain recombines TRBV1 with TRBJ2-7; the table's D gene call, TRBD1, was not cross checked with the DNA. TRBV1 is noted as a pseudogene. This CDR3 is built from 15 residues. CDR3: CTSSHGQGGSYEQYF. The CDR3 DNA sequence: TGCACCAGCAGCCATGGACAGGGGGGCTCCTACGAGCAGTACTTC.

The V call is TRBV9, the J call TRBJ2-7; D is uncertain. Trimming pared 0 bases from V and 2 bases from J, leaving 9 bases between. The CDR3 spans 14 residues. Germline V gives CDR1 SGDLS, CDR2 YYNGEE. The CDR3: CASSVGRIAYEQYF. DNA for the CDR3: TGTGCCAGCAGCGTAGGGCGGATCGCCTACGAGCAGTACTTC. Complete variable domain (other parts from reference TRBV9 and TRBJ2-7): DSGVTQTPKHLITATGQRVTLRCSPRSGDLSVYWYQQSLDQGLQFLIQYYNGEERAKGNILERFSAQQFPDLHSELNLSSLELGDSALYFCASSVGRIAYEQYFGPGTRLTVT.

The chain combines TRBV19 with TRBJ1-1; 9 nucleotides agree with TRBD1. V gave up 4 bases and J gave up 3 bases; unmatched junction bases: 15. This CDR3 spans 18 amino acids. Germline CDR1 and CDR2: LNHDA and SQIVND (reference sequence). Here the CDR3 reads CASSTKITGGAVDTEAFF. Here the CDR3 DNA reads TGTGCCAGTAGTACGAAAATCACAGGGGGCGCGGTGGACACTGAAGCTTTCTTT.

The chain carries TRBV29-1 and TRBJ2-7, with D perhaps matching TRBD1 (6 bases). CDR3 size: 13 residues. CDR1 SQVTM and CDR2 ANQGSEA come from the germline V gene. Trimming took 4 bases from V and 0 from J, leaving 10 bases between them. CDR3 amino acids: CSVGRGSSYEQYF. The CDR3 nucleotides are TGCAGCGTTGGAAGGGGGAGCTCCTACGAGCAGTACTTC.

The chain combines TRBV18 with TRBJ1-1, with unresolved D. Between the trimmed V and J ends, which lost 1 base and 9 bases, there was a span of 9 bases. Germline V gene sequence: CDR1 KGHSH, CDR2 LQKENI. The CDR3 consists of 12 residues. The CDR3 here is CASSPQHLQAFF. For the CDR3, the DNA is TGTGCCAGCTCACCACAACACCTCCAAGCTTTCTTT.

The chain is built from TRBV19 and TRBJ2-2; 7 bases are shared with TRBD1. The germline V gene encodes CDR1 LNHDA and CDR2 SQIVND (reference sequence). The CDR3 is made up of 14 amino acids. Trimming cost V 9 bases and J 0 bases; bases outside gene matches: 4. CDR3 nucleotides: TGTGCCAGCCACAGGGGCCCGAACACCGGGGAGCTGTTTTTT. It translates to CASHRGPNTGELFF.

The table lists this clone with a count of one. The CDR3: CASSQASGGAEGDTQYF. CDR3 in DNA: TGTGCCAGCAGCCAAGCTAGCGGGGGGGCCGAAGGAGATACGCAGTATTTT. V and J are TRBV4-2 and TRBJ2-3; the match to TRBD2 covers 12 bases. Germline V gene data show CDR1 as LGHNA and CDR2 as YNFKEQ. V trimming: 1 base; J trimming: 5 bases; junction bases outside the gene matches: 7. The CDR3 loop spans 17 amino acids.

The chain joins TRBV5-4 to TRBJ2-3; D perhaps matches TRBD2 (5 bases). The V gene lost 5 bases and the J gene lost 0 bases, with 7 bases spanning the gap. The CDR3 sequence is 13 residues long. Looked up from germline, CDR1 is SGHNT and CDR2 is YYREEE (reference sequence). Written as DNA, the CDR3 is TGTGCCAGCAGTCCGGGGAGCACAGATACGCAGTATTTT. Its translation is CASSPGSTDTQYF.

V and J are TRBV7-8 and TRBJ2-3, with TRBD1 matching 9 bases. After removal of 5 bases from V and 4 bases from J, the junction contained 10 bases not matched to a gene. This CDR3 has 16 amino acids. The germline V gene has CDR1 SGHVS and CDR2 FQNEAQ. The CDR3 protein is CASSRGGTGSSDTQYF. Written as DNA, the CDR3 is TGTGCCAGCAGCCGAGGAGGGACAGGGTCATCAGATACGCAGTATTTT. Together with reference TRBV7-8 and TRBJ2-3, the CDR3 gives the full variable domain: GAGVSQSPRYKVAKRGQDVALRCDPISGHVSLFWYQQALGQGPEFLTYFQNEAQLDKSGLPSDRFFAERPEGSVSTLKIQRTQQEDSAVYLCASSRGGTGSSDTQYFGPGTRLTVL.

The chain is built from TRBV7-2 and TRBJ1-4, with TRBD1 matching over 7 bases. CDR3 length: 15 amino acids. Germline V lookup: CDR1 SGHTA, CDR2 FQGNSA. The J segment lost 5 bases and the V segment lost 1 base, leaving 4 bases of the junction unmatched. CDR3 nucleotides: TGTGCCAGCAGCTTAGGTCGAGGGGGCAATGAAAAACTGTTTTTT. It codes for CASSLGRGGNEKLFF. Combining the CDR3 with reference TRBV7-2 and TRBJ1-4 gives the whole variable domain GAGVSQSPSNKVTEKGKDVELRCDPISGHTALYWYRQSLGQGLEFLIYFQGNSAPDKSGLPSDRFSAERTGGSVSTLTIQRTQQEDSAVYLCASSLGRGGNEKLFFGSGTQLSVL.

The CDR3 region has the DNA TGTGCCAGCAGCTCTCAGGGGTCCCGGCCCTCCGAGCAGTACTTC. Encoded protein: CASSSQGSRPSEQYF. This chain links TRBV5-4 with TRBJ2-7; weak D call: TRBD1 (6 bases). The CDR3 covers 15 residues. Looked up from germline, CDR1 is SGHNT and CDR2 is YYREEE (reference sequence). Trimming cost V 3 bases and J 6 bases, with 19 bases left between them. Based on the CDR3 plus reference TRBV5-4 and TRBJ2-7, the full variable domain is ETGVTQSPTHLIKTRGQQVTLRCSSQSGHNTVSWYQQALGQGPQFIFQYYREEENGRGNFPPRFSGLQFPNYSSELNVNALELDDSALYLCASSSQGSRPSEQYFGPGTRLTVT.